This passage covers 13 T cell receptor beta chains from one sample sequenced in a study of T cell changes during pregnancy in multiple sclerosis (dated by TCRdb to between 2017 and 2020). Library construction relied on the immunoSEQ multiplex PCR assay. This is the immuneACCESS table as TCRdb keeps it, with only in-frame sequences that have V and J called. A part of the clones is gone; compared with another copy, unresolved V genes explain less than half, and the rest is unexplained. For this sample there are 90,000 to 100,000 clones; 80% to 95% appear just once. The ten most abundant clones make up 3.5% to 4.5% of the sample. The sample here was peripheral blood, taken in the first trimester of pregnancy. The receptors stem from a female donor with multiple sclerosis, enrolled in a pregnancy study.

In DNA, the CDR3 is TGTGCCAGCAGCTTTTGGACTAGCGGGGCCCTTTCCTACGAGCAGTACTTC. It encodes CASSFWTSGALSYEQYF. The J gene is TRBJ2-7, the V gene TRBV13; 12 nucleotides line up with TRBD2. The CDR3 loop spans 17 amino acids. The germline CDR1 and CDR2 sequences are PRHDT and FYEKMQ (reference sequence). The V and J ends lost 3 bases and 1 base, in that order; junction bases with no gene match: 7.

The chain uses TRBV5-1 and TRBJ2-7, with 7 nucleotides matching TRBD2. The V gene end was trimmed by 5 bases and the J gene end by 2 bases; junction bases not matched to a gene: 7. The CDR3 consists of 14 residues. The germline gives CDR1 SGHRS, CDR2 YFSETQ. The CDR3 nucleotides are TGCGCCAGCAGTGGGGGGAGGGTAGCCTACGAGCAGTACTTC. It codes for CASSGGRVAYEQYF.

This CDR3 reads CASSGQGWPEAFF. The CDR3 DNA follows: TGTGCCAGTAGCGGACAGGGATGGCCTGAAGCTTTCTTT. V gene TRBV19 combines with J gene TRBJ1-1; 8 bases are a match to TRBD1. Germline V CDR1 and CDR2: LNHDA, SQIVND (reference sequence). The CDR3 length is 13 residues. V shed 6 bases and J 6 bases; nucleotides not matched to a gene: 6. Together with reference TRBV19 and TRBJ1-1, the CDR3 gives the full variable domain: DGGITQSPKYLFRKEGQNVTLSCEQNLNHDAMYWYRQDPGQGLRLIYYSQIVNDFQKGDIAEGYSVSREKKESFPLTVTSAQKNPTAFYLCASSGQGWPEAFFGQGTRLTVV.

The genes are TRBV2 and TRBJ1-1; D is uncertain. The CDR3 loop spans 12 amino acids. V gave up 3 bases and J gave up 3 bases, with 5 bases separating them. Looked up from germline, CDR1 is SNHLY and CDR2 is FYNNEI. The CDR3 bases are TGTGCCAGCAGTGACGGTGACACTGAAGCTTTCTTT. Protein sequence: CASSDGDTEAFF.

V and J are TRBV19 and TRBJ2-1; 10 positions match TRBD2. Germline V gene data show CDR1 as LNHDA and CDR2 as SQIVND (reference sequence). V dropped 0 bases and J dropped 7; count of bases not matched to a gene: 12. This CDR3 is built from 18 residues. The CDR3 sequence is CASSIEGGLLAGPNEQFF. In DNA, the CDR3 is TGTGCCAGTAGTATAGAAGGGGGATTACTAGCGGGGCCGAATGAGCAGTTCTTC.

The rearrangement uses TRBV11-2 and TRBJ2-7; 7 positions match TRBD2. Trimming cost V 6 bases and J 2 bases; bases outside gene matches: 7. The CDR3 has 14 amino acids. CDR1 and CDR2 (germline): SGHAT, FQNNGV. CDR3 loop: CASRPSGATYEQYF. As DNA, the CDR3 is TGTGCCAGCAGACCGAGCGGGGCAACCTACGAGCAGTACTTC.

The chain uses TRBV5-1 and TRBJ2-2; D unresolved. The CDR3 sequence is 17 residues long. Germline loops: CDR1 SGHRS, CDR2 YFSETQ. The ends were cut back, 0 bases at V and 0 bases at J, with 12 bases in the middle. DNA of the CDR3: TGCGCCAGCAGCTTGGCCTTAGACTCCGCGAACACCGGGGAGCTGTTTTTT. Its protein is CASSLALDSANTGELFF.

The chain employs TRBV5-6 and TRBJ2-7; the D is unclear. Germline V lookup: CDR1 SGHDT, CDR2 YYEEEE. The V end was cut by 4 bases, the J end by 3 bases, with 20 bases between. This CDR3 has 16 amino acids. The CDR3 bases are TGTGCCAGCAGCCTCTTCAACGCCGGTCCTTACTACGAGCAGTACTTC. This sequence encodes CASSLFNAGPYYEQYF.

This chain uses TRBV9 with TRBJ1-2; weak D call: TRBD1 (5 bases). The CDR3 contains 12 residues. V was shortened by 4 bases and J by 8 bases, with 12 bases between the two germline ends. Per the germline V gene, CDR1 is SGDLS and CDR2 is YYNGEE. The DNA of the CDR3 is TGTGCCAGCAGCACAAGCGGGGGGGGCTACACCTTC. This encodes CASSTSGGGYTF. The full variable domain, rest sourced from reference TRBV9 and TRBJ1-2, is DSGVTQTPKHLITATGQRVTLRCSPRSGDLSVYWYQQSLDQGLQFLIQYYNGEERAKGNILERFSAQQFPDLHSELNLSSLELGDSALYFCASSTSGGGYTFGSGTRLTVV.

This rearrangement joins TRBV5-4 to TRBJ2-1, with 11 bases identical to TRBD2. Germline CDR1 and CDR2: SGHNT and YYREEE (reference sequence). There are 16 residues in the CDR3. V shed 7 bases and J 2 bases; nucleotides not matched to a gene: 8. The CDR3 sequence: CASFASGGLTYNEQFF. CDR3 DNA sequence: TGTGCCAGCTTTGCTAGCGGGGGGCTAACCTACAATGAGCAGTTCTTC. Drawing the rest from reference TRBV5-4 and TRBJ2-1, the complete variable domain is ETGVTQSPTHLIKTRGQQVTLRCSSQSGHNTVSWYQQALGQGPQFIFQYYREEENGRGNFPPRFSGLQFPNYSSELNVNALELDDSALYLCASFASGGLTYNEQFFGPGTRLTVL.

The chain has TRBV27 and TRBJ2-4, with 10 bases that match TRBD1. Germline CDR1 and CDR2: MNHEY and SMNVEV (reference sequence). The junction had 12 bases not matched to a gene; V was cut back by 7 bases and J by 0 bases. The CDR3 covers 18 residues. CDR3 protein: CASTPYGGTGVAKNIQYF. The CDR3 coding sequence is TGTGCCAGCACCCCATATGGGGGGACAGGGGTAGCCAAAAACATTCAGTACTTC.

The chain couples TRBV5-6 to TRBJ2-7, with TRBD2 matching over 12 bases. Germline V gives CDR1 SGHDT, CDR2 YYEEEE. The trim removed 4 bases at V and 6 bases at J, leaving 5 bases unmatched. This CDR3 has 14 amino acids. CDR3 in amino acids: CASSRGLAGTEQYF. The CDR3 DNA reads as TGTGCCAGCAGCAGAGGACTAGCGGGGACCGAGCAGTACTTC.

The chain has TRBV4-2 and TRBJ2-5; D gene unclear. Germline V CDR1 and CDR2: LGHNA, YNFKEQ. CDR3 size: 17 residues. Trimming took 2 bases from V and 0 from J, leaving 16 bases between them. CDR3 residues: CASSQPPLSRDQETQYF. The CDR3 bases are TGTGCCAGCAGCCAACCACCCCTCTCTAGAGACCAAGAGACCCAGTACTTC.